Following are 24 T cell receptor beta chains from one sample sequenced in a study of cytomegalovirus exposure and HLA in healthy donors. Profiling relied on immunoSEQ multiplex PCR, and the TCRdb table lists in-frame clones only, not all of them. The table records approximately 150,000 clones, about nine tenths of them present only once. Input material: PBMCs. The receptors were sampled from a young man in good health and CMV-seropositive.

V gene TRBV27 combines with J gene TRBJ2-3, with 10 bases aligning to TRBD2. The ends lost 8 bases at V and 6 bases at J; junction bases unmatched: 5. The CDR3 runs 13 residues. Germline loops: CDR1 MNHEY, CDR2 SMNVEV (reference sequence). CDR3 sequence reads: CASGSSGRDTQYF. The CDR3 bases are TGTGCCAGCGGGAGTAGCGGGAGGGATACGCAGTATTTT.

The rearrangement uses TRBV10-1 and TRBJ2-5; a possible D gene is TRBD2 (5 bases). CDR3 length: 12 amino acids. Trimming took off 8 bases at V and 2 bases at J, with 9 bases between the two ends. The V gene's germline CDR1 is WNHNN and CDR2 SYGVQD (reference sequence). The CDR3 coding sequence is TGCGCCAGCGGCAGCGGACAAGAGACCCAGTACTTC. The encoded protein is CASGSGQETQYF.

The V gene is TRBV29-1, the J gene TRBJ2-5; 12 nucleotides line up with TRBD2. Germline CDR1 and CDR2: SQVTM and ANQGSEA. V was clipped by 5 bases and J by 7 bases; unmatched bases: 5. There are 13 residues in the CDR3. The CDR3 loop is CSVLAGGARTQYF. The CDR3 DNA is TGCAGCGTTCTAGCGGGAGGGGCCAGGACCCAGTACTTC.

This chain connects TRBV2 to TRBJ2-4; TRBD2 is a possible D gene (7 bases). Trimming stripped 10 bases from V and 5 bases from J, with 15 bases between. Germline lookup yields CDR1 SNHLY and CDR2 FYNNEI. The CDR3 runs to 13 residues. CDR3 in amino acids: CATVGGGQNIQYF. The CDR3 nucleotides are TGTGCCACCGTAGGGGGAGGGCAAAACATTCAGTACTTC.

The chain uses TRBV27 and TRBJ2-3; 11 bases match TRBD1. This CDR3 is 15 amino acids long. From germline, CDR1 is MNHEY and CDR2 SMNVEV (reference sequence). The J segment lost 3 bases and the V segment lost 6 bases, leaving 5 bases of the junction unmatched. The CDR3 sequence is CASSWGTGGTDTQYF. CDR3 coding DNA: TGTGCCAGCAGCTGGGGGACAGGGGGGACAGATACGCAGTATTTT.

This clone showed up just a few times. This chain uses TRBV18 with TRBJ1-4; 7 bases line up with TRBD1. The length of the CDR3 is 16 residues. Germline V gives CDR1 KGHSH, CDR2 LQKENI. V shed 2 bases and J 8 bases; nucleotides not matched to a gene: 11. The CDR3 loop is CASSPVAQGGEEKLFF. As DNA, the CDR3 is TGTGCCAGCTCACCAGTCGCCCAGGGGGGTGAGGAAAAACTGTTTTTT.

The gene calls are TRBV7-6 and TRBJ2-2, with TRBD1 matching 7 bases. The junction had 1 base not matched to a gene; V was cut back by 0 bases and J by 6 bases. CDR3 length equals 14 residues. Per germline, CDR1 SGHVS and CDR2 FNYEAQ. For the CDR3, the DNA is TGTGCCAGCAGCTTAGCGCAGGGGGCCGGGGAGCTGTTTTTT. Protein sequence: CASSLAQGAGELFF.

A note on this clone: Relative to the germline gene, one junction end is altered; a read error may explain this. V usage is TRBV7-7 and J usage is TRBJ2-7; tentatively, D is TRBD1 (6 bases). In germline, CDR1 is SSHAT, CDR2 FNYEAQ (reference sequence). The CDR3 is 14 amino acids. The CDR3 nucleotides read TGTGCTAGCAGCCCCCTCAGGGGTGCCTACGAGCAGTACTTC. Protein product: CASSPLRGAYEQYF.

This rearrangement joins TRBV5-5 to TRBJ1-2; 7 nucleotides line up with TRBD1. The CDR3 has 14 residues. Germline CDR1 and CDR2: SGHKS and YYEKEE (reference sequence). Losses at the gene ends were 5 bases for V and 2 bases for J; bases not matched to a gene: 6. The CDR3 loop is CASRLGQANYGYTF. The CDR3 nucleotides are TGTGCCAGCAGACTCGGACAGGCGAACTATGGCTACACCTTC. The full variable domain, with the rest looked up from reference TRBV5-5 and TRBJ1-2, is DAGVTQSPTHLIKTRGQQVTLRCSPISGHKSVSWYQQVLGQGPQFIFQYYEKEERGRGNFPDRFSARQFPNYSSELNVNALLLGDSALYLCASRLGQANYGYTFGSGTRLTVV.

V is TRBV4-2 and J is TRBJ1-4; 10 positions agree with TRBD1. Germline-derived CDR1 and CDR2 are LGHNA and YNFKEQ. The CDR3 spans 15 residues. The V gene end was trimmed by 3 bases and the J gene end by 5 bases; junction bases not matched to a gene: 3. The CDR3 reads CASSHGQGVNEKLFF. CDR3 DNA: TGTGCCAGCAGCCATGGACAGGGGGTAAATGAAAAACTGTTTTTT.

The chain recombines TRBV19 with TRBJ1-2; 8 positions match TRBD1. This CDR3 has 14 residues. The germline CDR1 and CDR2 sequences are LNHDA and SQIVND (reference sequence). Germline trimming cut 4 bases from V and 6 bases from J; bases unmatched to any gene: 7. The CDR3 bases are TGTGCCAGTAGTACAGGGGGCGCAGCAAATGGCTACACCTTC. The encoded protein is CASSTGGAANGYTF. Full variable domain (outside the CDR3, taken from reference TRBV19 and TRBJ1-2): DGGITQSPKYLFRKEGQNVTLSCEQNLNHDAMYWYRQDPGQGLRLIYYSQIVNDFQKGDIAEGYSVSREKKESFPLTVTSAQKNPTAFYLCASSTGGAANGYTFGSGTRLTVV.

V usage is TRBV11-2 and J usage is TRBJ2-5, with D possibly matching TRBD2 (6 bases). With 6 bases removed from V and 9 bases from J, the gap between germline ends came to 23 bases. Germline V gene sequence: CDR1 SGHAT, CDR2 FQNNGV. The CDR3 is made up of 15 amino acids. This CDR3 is CASSTGGGSRAAQYF. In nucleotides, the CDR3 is TGTGCCAGCAGTACCGGCGGAGGGTCCCGGGCAGCCCAGTACTTC.

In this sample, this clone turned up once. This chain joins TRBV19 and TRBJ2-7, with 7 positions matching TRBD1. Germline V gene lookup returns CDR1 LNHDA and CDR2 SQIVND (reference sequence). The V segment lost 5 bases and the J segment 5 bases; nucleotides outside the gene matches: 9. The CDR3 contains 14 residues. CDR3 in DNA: TGTGCCAGTAGTCCCCGTCCCGACAGGGACGAGCAGTACTTC. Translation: CASSPRPDRDEQYF.

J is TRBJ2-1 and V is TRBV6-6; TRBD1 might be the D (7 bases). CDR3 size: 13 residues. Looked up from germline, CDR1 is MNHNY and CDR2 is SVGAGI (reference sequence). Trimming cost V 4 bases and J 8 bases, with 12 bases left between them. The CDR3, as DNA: TGTGCCAGCAGTTTCGACAGGGAGGATGAGCAGTTCTTC. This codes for CASSFDREDEQFF.

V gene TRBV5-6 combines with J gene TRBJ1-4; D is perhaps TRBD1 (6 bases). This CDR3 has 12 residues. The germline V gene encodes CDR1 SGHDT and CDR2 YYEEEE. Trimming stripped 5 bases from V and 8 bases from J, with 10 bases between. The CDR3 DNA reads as TGTGCCAGCAGAGCAGGGGAGGAAAAACTGTTTTTT. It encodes CASRAGEEKLFF.

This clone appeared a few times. This CDR3 is CATSVNRYNEKLFF. CDR3 DNA: TGTGCCACCTCGGTGAACCGGTATAATGAAAAACTGTTTTTT. V usage is TRBV18 and J usage is TRBJ1-4; D uncertain. Germline-derived CDR1 and CDR2 are KGHSH and LQKENI. The V end lost 10 bases, the J end lost 4 bases, and 16 bases lay between the germline ends. The CDR3 sequence is 14 residues long.

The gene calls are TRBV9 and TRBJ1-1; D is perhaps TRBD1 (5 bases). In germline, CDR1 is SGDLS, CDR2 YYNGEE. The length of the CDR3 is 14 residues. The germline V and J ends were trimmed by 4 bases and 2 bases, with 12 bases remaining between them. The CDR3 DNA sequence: TGTGCCAGCAGCCCCTTGGGGGGAAACACTGAAGCTTTCTTT. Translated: CASSPLGGNTEAFF.

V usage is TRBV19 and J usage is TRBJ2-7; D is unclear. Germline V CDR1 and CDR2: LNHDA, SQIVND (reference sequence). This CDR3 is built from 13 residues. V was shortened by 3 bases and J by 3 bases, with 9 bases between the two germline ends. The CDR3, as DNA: TGTGCCAGTAGTATGTCCGGGTACTACGAGCAGTACTTC. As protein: CASSMSGYYEQYF.

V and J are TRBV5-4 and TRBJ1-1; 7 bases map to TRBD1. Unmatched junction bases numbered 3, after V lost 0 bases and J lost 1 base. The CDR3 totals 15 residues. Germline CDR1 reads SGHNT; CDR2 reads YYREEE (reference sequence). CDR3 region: CASSLGRDRNTEAFF. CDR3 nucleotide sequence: TGTGCCAGCAGCTTGGGTCGGGACAGGAACACTGAAGCTTTCTTT.

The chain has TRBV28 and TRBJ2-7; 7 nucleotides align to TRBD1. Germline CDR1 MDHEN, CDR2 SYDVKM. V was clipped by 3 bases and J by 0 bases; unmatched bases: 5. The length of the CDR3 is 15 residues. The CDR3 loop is CASSLGQTTSYEQYF. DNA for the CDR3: TGTGCCAGCAGTTTGGGACAGACCACCTCCTACGAGCAGTACTTC. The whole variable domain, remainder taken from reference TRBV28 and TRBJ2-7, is DVKVTQSSRYLVKRTGEKVFLECVQDMDHENMFWYRQDPGLGLRLIYFSYDVKMKEKGDIPEGYSVSREKKERFSLILESASTNQTSMYLCASSLGQTTSYEQYFGPGTRLTVT.

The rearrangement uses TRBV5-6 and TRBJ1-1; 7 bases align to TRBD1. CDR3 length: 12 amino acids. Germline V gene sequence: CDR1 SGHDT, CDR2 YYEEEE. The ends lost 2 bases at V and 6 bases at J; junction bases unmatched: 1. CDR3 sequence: CASSFDRAEAFF. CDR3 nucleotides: TGTGCCAGCAGCTTTGACAGGGCTGAAGCTTTCTTT.

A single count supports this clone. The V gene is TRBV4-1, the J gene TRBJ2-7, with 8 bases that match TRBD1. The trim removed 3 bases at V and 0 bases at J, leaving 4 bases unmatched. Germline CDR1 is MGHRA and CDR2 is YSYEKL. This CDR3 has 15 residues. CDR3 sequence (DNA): TGCGCCAGCAGCCAGCCGGGACAGGTCTCCTACGAGCAGTACTTC. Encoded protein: CASSQPGQVSYEQYF.

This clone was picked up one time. CDR3 coding DNA: TGTGCCAGCAGTGAAGCGCTGGCAGGGGGCGATGGCTACACCTTC. This encodes CASSEALAGGDGYTF. V and J are TRBV2 and TRBJ1-2; the match to TRBD1 covers 8 bases. The J segment lost 6 bases and the V segment lost 0 bases, leaving 6 bases of the junction unmatched. The CDR3 runs to 15 residues. Germline CDR1 SNHLY, CDR2 FYNNEI.

For the CDR3, the DNA is TGTGCCAGTAGTATAGCAGCTGGGCTAAACACTGAAGCTTTCTTT. Translated: CASSIAAGLNTEAFF. The chain recombines TRBV19 with TRBJ1-1; no definite D call. The CDR3 spans 15 residues. Trimming left V 1 base short and J 2 bases short, with 11 bases between. In germline, CDR1 is LNHDA, CDR2 SQIVND (reference sequence).